Listed below are T cell receptor beta chains from one sample, sequenced in a study of cytotoxic CD8 clonotypes in ibrutinib-treated CLL. Measured with immunoSEQ multiplex PCR; TCRdb has only the in-frame clones, and not every one. The sample includes 58,000 or so clones, 57% of them seen just once. The sample here was PBMCs, taken after 12 months of ibrutinib treatment. The receptors derive from a human donor with chronic lymphocytic leukemia. Both conserved end residues are part of each CDR3. D genes are given only for firm matches. Only part of the rows carry a size: once, few, many, or a class if the clone is expanded.

abundance	d_gene	v_gene	j_gene	CDR3aa	CDR3nt
.	.	TRBV7-9	TRBJ2-3	CASSFEASLDTQYF	TGTGCCAGCAGCTTCGAAGCTTCTTTGGATACGCAGTATTTT
.	.	TRBV27	TRBJ2-1	CASSLSLYNEQFF	TGTGCCAGCAGTTTATCGCTATACAATGAGCAGTTCTTC
few	.	TRBV27	TRBJ1-6	CASTFGSYSPLHF	TGTGCCAGCACCTTCGGAAGCTATTCACCCCTCCACTTT
.	.	TRBV9	TRBJ2-3	CASSVTSYTDTQYF	TGTGCCAGCAGCGTAACTAGCTACACAGATACGCAGTATTTT
.	.	TRBV28	TRBJ2-1	CASSPWRISSYNEQFF	TGTGCCAGCAGTCCGTGGAGGATTAGCTCCTACAATGAGCAGTTCTTC
few	TRBD1	TRBV6-4	TRBJ2-3	CASSTGTGTDTQYF	TGTGCCAGCAGTACCGGGACAGGGACAGATACGCAGTATTTT
.	.	TRBV18	TRBJ2-6	CASSSSGANVLTF	TGTGCCAGCTCAAGCTCTGGGGCCAACGTCCTGACTTTC
few	.	TRBV6-1	TRBJ2-7	CASSEGGFSYEQYF	TGTGCCAGCAGTGAAGGGGGGTTTTCCTACGAGCAGTACTTC
.	TRBD2	TRBV18	TRBJ2-2	CASSPPFQAGGGTGELFF	TGTGCCAGCTCACCACCTTTTCAAGCGGGAGGGGGCACCGGGGAGCTGTTTTTT
.	.	TRBV5-6	TRBJ1-5	CASTNWGSPNQPQHF	TGTGCCAGCACCAACTGGGGATCCCCCAATCAGCCCCAGCATTTT
.	TRBD2	TRBV10-3	TRBJ2-1	CATLSGVVYNEQFF	TGTGCCACCCTTAGCGGGGTGGTCTACAATGAGCAGTTCTTC
.	TRBD2	TRBV15	TRBJ2-3	CATSRGLAGNTDTQYF	TGTGCCACCAGCAGAGGACTAGCGGGTAACACAGATACGCAGTATTTT
.	.	TRBV7-9	TRBJ1-1	CASSHPNSGDTEAFF	TGTGCCAGCAGCCATCCCAATTCAGGGGACACTGAAGCTTTCTTT
.	.	TRBV7-2	TRBJ2-1	CASSPLSEQFF	TGTGCCAGCAGCCCACTCTCGGAGCAGTTCTTC
.	TRBD2	TRBV7-9	TRBJ2-2	CASHPSGSSGELFF	TGTGCCAGCCACCCTAGCGGGAGCTCCGGGGAGCTGTTTTTT
.	TRBD2	TRBV29-1	TRBJ2-1	CSVRTSSYNEQFF	TGCAGCGTTAGGACTAGCTCGTACAATGAGCAGTTCTTC
few	TRBD1	TRBV19	TRBJ2-6	CASSMGQGSGANVLTF	TGTGCCAGTAGTATGGGACAGGGATCTGGGGCCAACGTCCTGACTTTC
few	TRBD1	TRBV25-1	TRBJ1-2	CASSDRGPGGYTF	TGTGCCAGCTCTGACAGGGGGCCGGGTGGCTACACCTTC
.	.	TRBV7-2	TRBJ1-1	CASSLEDLLMNTEAFF	TGTGCCAGCAGCTTAGAGGACTTGCTAATGAACACTGAAGCTTTCTTT
.	.	TRBV5-1	TRBJ1-1	CASSFSGSGTEAFF	TGCGCCAGCAGTTTTTCAGGTTCGGGCACTGAAGCTTTCTTT
.	.	TRBV28	TRBJ1-6	CASNNGADSPLHF	TGTGCCAGCAATAACGGTGCCGATTCACCCCTCCACTTT
.	.	TRBV7-8	TRBJ2-7	CASSSLGLGYEQYF	TGTGCCAGCAGCTCCTTGGGCCTGGGCTACGAGCAGTACTTC
few	TRBD2	TRBV25-1	TRBJ2-7	CASSDLAGGYEQYF	TGTGCCAGCAGTGATCTTGCGGGAGGTTACGAGCAGTACTTC
few	.	TRBV23-1	TRBJ2-1	CASSQSGGASGGRYEQFF	TGCGCCAGCAGTCAATCTGGGGGCGCTAGTGGTGGGCGCTATGAGCAGTTCTTC
.	TRBD1	TRBV7-2	TRBJ2-1	CASSRLLQGREQFF	TGTGCCAGCAGCCGACTCCTACAGGGGAGAGAGCAGTTCTTC
few	.	TRBV15	TRBJ2-1	CATSKLNEQFF	TGTGCCACCAGCAAACTCAATGAGCAGTTCTTC
.	TRBD2	TRBV5-4	TRBJ2-1	CASSLGLAGEQFF	TGTGCCAGCAGCTTGGGACTAGCAGGCGAGCAGTTCTTC
few	.	TRBV27	TRBJ2-2	CATRGANTGELFF	TGTGCCACCCGGGGCGCGAACACCGGGGAGCTGTTTTTT
.	.	TRBV5-1	TRBJ2-2	CASSSGVYTGELFF	TGCGCCAGCAGCTCCGGGGTGTACACCGGGGAGCTGTTTTTT
many	TRBD1	TRBV6-5	TRBJ2-1	CASRKRGDRANEQFF	TGTGCCAGCAGGAAAAGAGGGGACAGGGCCAATGAGCAGTTCTTC
few	.	TRBV6-1	TRBJ1-2	CASSEADSTYGYTF	TGTGCCAGCAGTGAAGCGGACAGCACCTATGGCTACACCTTC
few	.	TRBV2	TRBJ1-5	CASSDGGGQPQHF	TGTGCCAGCAGTGACGGCGGGGGGCAGCCCCAGCATTTT
.	.	TRBV19	TRBJ2-6	CASTLQGRSSGANVLTF	TGTGCCAGTACCTTACAGGGCCGGAGCTCTGGGGCCAACGTCCTGACTTTC
.	.	TRBV5-1	TRBJ1-2	CASSMATNSHGYTF	TGCGCCAGCAGCATGGCTACGAACTCCCACGGCTACACCTTC
.	.	TRBV28	TRBJ1-3	CASSFAGAGNTIYF	TGTGCCAGCAGTTTCGCGGGGGCTGGAAACACCATATATTTT
few	.	TRBV5-1	TRBJ2-2	CASSFSQQGRVGELFF	TGCGCCAGCAGCTTCTCCCAGCAGGGGAGGGTCGGGGAGCTGTTTTTT
.	TRBD2	TRBV29-1	TRBJ2-1	CSVDRGLAGNEQFF	TGCAGCGTTGACCGGGGACTAGCGGGAAATGAGCAGTTCTTC
.	.	TRBV5-6	TRBJ1-5	CASSLGANQPQHF	TGTGCCAGCAGCTTAGGCGCGAATCAGCCCCAGCATTTT
few	.	TRBV5-1	TRBJ2-7	CASSLGPTYEQYF	TGCGCCAGCAGCTTGGGGCCAACCTACGAGCAGTACTTC
.	TRBD2	TRBV18	TRBJ2-5	CASSPLPGLAVRETQYF	TGTGCCAGCTCACCCCTCCCGGGACTAGCGGTTCGGGAGACCCAGTACTTC
few	.	TRBV11-3	TRBJ1-5	CASSRTRVSQPQHF	TGTGCCAGCAGCCGCACAAGGGTCTCTCAGCCCCAGCATTTT
.	.	TRBV9	TRBJ2-3	CASSVVGSTQYF	TGTGCCAGCAGCGTAGTCGGTAGTACGCAGTATTTT
.	.	TRBV2	TRBJ1-4	CASFGRRLNEKLFF	TGTGCCAGCTTTGGGAGGAGACTAAATGAAAAACTGTTTTTT
.	.	TRBV6-1	TRBJ2-7	CASGWGQSYEQYF	TGTGCCAGCGGTTGGGGGCAGAGTTACGAGCAGTACTTC
.	.	TRBV27	TRBJ2-1	CASSLGSSNEQFF	TGTGCCAGCAGTTTGGGCTCTAGCAATGAGCAGTTCTTC